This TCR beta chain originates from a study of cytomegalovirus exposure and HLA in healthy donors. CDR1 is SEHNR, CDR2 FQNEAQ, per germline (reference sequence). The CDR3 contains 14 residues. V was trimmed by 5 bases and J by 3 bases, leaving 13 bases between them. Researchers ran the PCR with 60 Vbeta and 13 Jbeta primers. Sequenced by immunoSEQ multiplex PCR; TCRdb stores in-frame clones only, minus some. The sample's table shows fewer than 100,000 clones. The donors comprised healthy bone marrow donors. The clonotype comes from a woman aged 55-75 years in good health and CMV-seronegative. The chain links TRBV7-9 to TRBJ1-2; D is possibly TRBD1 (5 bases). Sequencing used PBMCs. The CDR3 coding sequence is TGTGCCAGCAGCACGGGAGGGGCCGACTATGGCTACACCTTC. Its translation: CASSTGGADYGYTF.